This T cell receptor (beta chain) originates from a study of cytomegalovirus exposure and HLA in healthy donors. The study, taken as a whole, reports: Later work found that TCR association rates differed between HLA loci; DRB1 had the most and HLA-C the fewest.

In the case of this clone: What it binds is unknown.

CDR3 length: 13 residues. The V gene's germline CDR1 is SGHAT and CDR2 FQDESV (reference sequence). The V gene lost 5 bases and the J gene lost 6 bases, with 14 bases spanning the gap. PCR was performed using 60 Vbeta and 13 Jbeta primers. Libraries were prepared by immunoSEQ multiplex PCR; TCRdb keeps only in-frame clonotypes and omits some of them. The sample consists of more than 110,000 clones, 60% to 80% of them appearing once. The chain is built from TRBV11-1 and TRBJ2-7; D is ambiguous. Sequencing was performed on PBMCs. This TCR was recovered from a male donor in good health and CMV-seronegative. The DNA of the CDR3 is TGTGCCAGCAGCCCGAGACCGGTAGCCGAGCAGTACTTC. It specifies CASSPRPVAEQYF.